Reported below is one T cell receptor (beta chain). The antigen remains undetermined. The data were obtained in a study of cytomegalovirus exposure and HLA in healthy donors. Broader study findings: One variant, a missense change in DCLRE1C, was linked in a later analysis to TCR beta V- and J-gene trimming. Fewer N-insertions (relative to the roughly 720-donor mean) were reportedly seen in an Asian-associated ancestry cluster in a later analysis.

The V and J ends lost 0 bases and 13 bases, in that order; junction bases with no gene match: 6. Germline V gene data show CDR1 as MNHEY and CDR2 as SVGAGI. The CDR3 sequence is 15 residues long. PCR was performed using 60 Vbeta and 13 Jbeta primers. The repertoire was sequenced with immunoSEQ multiplex PCR; TCRdb's copy has only in-frame clones and lacks some. The table has some 130,000 clones, roughly three quarters seen once. The TCR was taken from a man aged 25 to 40 in good health and CMV-seronegative. Sample: PBMCs. The chain carries TRBV6-5 and TRBJ2-2; 12 nucleotides match TRBD2. CDR3 sequence (DNA): TGTGCCAGCAGTTACTCCGGGACTAGCGGGCATGGGCTGTTTTTT. It specifies CASSYSGTSGHGLFF.